The 21 T cell receptor beta chains given below trace back to one sample, sequenced in a study of T cells in Graves' hyperthyroidism and ophthalmopathy. Template material for amplifying TCR beta CDR3 regions consisted of RNA transcripts. The HTBI primer set drove a first-round RT-PCR of the TCR CDR3. MiXCR, run by TCRdb on the multiplex PCR reads, gives a single entry per CDR3 protein. Of around 250,000 distinct CDR3 sequences listed, 24% are singletons. What was sequenced was blood. These receptors were taken from a woman aged 40 to 49 with Graves' ophthalmopathy.

This clonotype was seen at least ten times. The V gene is TRBV13, the J gene TRBJ2-5; a weak D match, TRBD1 (6 bases). V was trimmed by 0 bases and J by 5 bases, leaving 16 bases between them. CDR1 is PRHDT and CDR2 is FYEKMQ in the germline V gene (reference sequence). The CDR3 totals 16 residues. The CDR3 loop is CASSLGVGGAGETQYF. In DNA form, the CDR3 reads TGTGCCAGCAGCTTAGGGGTTGGGGGCGCAGGGGAGACCCAGTACTTC.

This clonotype was seen many times. V gene TRBV19 combines with J gene TRBJ2-2; 9 bases are shared with TRBD2. J lost 6 bases, V lost 2 bases, and 4 bases had no gene match. The CDR3 covers 15 residues. Germline lookup yields CDR1 LNHDA and CDR2 SQIVND (reference sequence). The CDR3 reads CASSILAGRSGELFF. CDR3 DNA: TGTGCCAGTAGTATACTAGCGGGAAGGTCCGGGGAGCTGTTTTTT.

At least ten counts were recorded for this clonotype. The chain employs TRBV27 and TRBJ2-5; TRBD1 aligns across 7 bases. The germline gives CDR1 MNHEY, CDR2 SMNVEV (reference sequence). Trimming took 6 bases from V and 3 from J; bases not matched to a gene: 16. This CDR3 contains 17 residues. CDR3 DNA sequence: TGTGCCAGCAGCCCCCGACAGGGATTTGTCATGAAAGAGACCCAGTACTTC. It is translated as CASSPRQGFVMKETQYF.

This clonotype was found many times. The chain joins TRBV28 to TRBJ2-2, with 8 bases fitting TRBD1. The CDR3 runs to 16 residues. Unmatched junction bases numbered 7, after V lost 5 bases and J lost 2 bases. CDR1 is MDHEN and CDR2 is SYDVKM in the germline V gene. Here the CDR3 DNA reads TGTGCCAGCAGTGGGGCCGGGACAGGCAACACCGGGGAGCTGTTTTTT. Residues: CASSGAGTGNTGELFF.

This clonotype was recorded many times. CDR3 DNA sequence: TGTGCCAGCAGCCCTGGGTTGGCCAATTACGAGCAGTACTTC. Translating gives CASSPGLANYEQYF. The chain employs TRBV7-2 and TRBJ2-7, with D unclear. V was shortened by 5 bases and J by 4 bases, with 15 bases between the two germline ends. The CDR3 has 14 amino acids. Germline values: CDR1 SGHTA, CDR2 FQGNSA. Full variable domain (missing parts from reference TRBV7-2 and TRBJ2-7): GAGVSQSPSNKVTEKGKDVELRCDPISGHTALYWYRQSLGQGLEFLIYFQGNSAPDKSGLPSDRFSAERTGGSVSTLTIQRTQQEDSAVYLCASSPGLANYEQYFGPGTRLTVT.

This clonotype appeared many times. V usage is TRBV20-1 and J usage is TRBJ1-5; 7 positions match TRBD1. The germline CDR1 and CDR2 sequences are DFQATT and SNEGSKA (reference sequence). The CDR3 is 13 residues long. The junction had 6 bases not matched to a gene; V was cut back by 5 bases and J by 5 bases. The CDR3 bases are TGCAGTGCTGCGACAGGGTTCTATCAGCCCCAGCATTTT. Translated, it gives CSAATGFYQPQHF.

This clonotype was recorded only once. The chain joins TRBV6-2 or TRBV6-3 to TRBJ2-5; TRBD1 might be the D (5 bases). Trimming left V 6 bases short and J 0 bases short, with 17 bases between. Per the germline V gene, CDR1 is MNHEY and CDR2 is SVGEGT. The CDR3 runs to 16 residues. The CDR3 bases are TGTGCCAGCAGCTCGCTCTGGACACACCACCAAGAGACCCAGTACTTC. Translating gives CASSSLWTHHQETQYF.

There are many counts of this clonotype. J is TRBJ2-5 and V is TRBV9; no definite D call. The germline V gene encodes CDR1 SGDLS and CDR2 YYNGEE. This CDR3 is 12 amino acids long. The V and J ends lost 0 bases and 4 bases respectively, with 4 bases between them. The CDR3 bases are TGTGCCAGCAGCGTAGTAGGAGAGACCCAGTACTTC. It specifies CASSVVGETQYF.

This clonotype was counted at least ten times. The chain recombines TRBV2 with TRBJ2-7, with D tentatively TRBD1 or TRBD2 (6 bases each). This CDR3 region has 12 residues. Trimming removed 6 bases from V and 3 bases from J, with 9 bases in between. CDR1 is SNHLY and CDR2 is FYNNEI in the germline V gene. CDR3 protein: CASRGGLYEQYF. The CDR3 nucleotides read TGTGCCAGCAGAGGGGGACTCTACGAGCAGTACTTC.

The rearrangement joins TRBV4-1 to TRBJ1-2, with D unresolved. The V end was cut by 4 bases, the J end by 0 bases, with 12 bases between. Germline V gene lookup returns CDR1 MGHRA and CDR2 YSYEKL. The CDR3 is made up of 15 amino acids. The chain's CDR3 is CASSPSDRSNYGYTF. The CDR3 DNA is TGCGCCAGCAGCCCCTCGGACCGCTCTAACTATGGCTACACCTTC.

This clonotype was seen at least ten times. It may be a read error: a sequence one base away is much more abundant. The CDR3 does not end in the conserved phenylalanine or tryptophan, so this is likely a read error. The chain employs TRBV20-1 and TRBJ2-7, with D tentatively TRBD1 (6 bases). Trimming left V 3 bases short and J 2 bases short, with 11 bases between. The germline CDR1 and CDR2 sequences are DFQATT and SNEGSKA (reference sequence). The CDR3 is 13 amino acids. CDR3 in amino acids: CSASEGETYEQYL. CDR3 bases: TGCAGTGCTAGTGAGGGGGAGACCTACGAGCAGTACCTC.

With respect to this clonotype: This may be a read error, as it is one base from a much larger clone. The chain uses TRBV18 and TRBJ2-5; no clear D gene. Germline V gene lookup returns CDR1 KGHSH and CDR2 LQKENI. CDR3 length: 13 residues. The CDR3 DNA reads as TGTGCCAGCCCACCTGATCAAAAAGAGACCCAGTACTTC. Residues: CASPPDQKETQYF.

The CDR3 coding sequence is TGCGCCAGCAGTGAGATGGCTAGCAGGGAGACCCAGTACTTC. Translating it yields CASSEMASRETQYF. The chain uses TRBV10-1 and TRBJ2-5; tentatively, D is TRBD2 (5 bases). Deletions cut 2 bases from V and 5 bases from J, with 12 bases between. This CDR3 contains 14 residues. Germline lookup yields CDR1 WNHNN and CDR2 SYGVQD (reference sequence).

The table lists this clonotype with many counts. The V gene is TRBV20-1, the J gene TRBJ2-7, with 10 positions matching TRBD2. V shed 1 base, J shed 6 bases, and the junction held 6 bases outside the gene matches. CDR1 and CDR2 from the germline V gene are DFQATT and SNEGSKA (reference sequence). The CDR3 is 14 residues long. The chain's CDR3 is CSARGLAGVAEQYF. The CDR3 DNA sequence: TGCAGTGCTAGAGGTCTAGCGGGAGTCGCCGAGCAGTACTTC.

This clonotype turned up a few times. The chain is built from TRBV6-1 and TRBJ2-2, with D possibly TRBD1 on 6 matching bases. Germline CDR1 is MNHNS and CDR2 is SASEGT. This CDR3 region has 15 residues. Trimming cost V 6 bases and J 3 bases, with 14 bases left between them. CDR3 sequence: CASRTGTIDTGELFF. CDR3 DNA: TGTGCCAGCAGAACCGGGACAATCGACACCGGGGAGCTGTTTTTT.

On this clonotype: A much larger clonotype is one base distant, so this may be a read error. The chain recombines TRBV6-1 with TRBJ1-4; D not resolved. The CDR3 contains 12 residues. Germline CDR1 and CDR2: MNHNS and SASEGT. Trimming removed 2 bases at V and 7 bases at J, with 5 bases between. CDR3 residues: CASSEISEKLFF. The DNA of the CDR3 is TGTGCCAGCAGTGAAATATCTGAAAAACTGTTTTTT.

This clonotype came up once. This chain joins TRBV6-1 and TRBJ2-1; 12 bases agree with TRBD2. The ends lost 6 bases at V and 6 bases at J; junction bases unmatched: 6. CDR3 size: 15 residues. Germline lookup yields CDR1 MNHNS and CDR2 SASEGT. The CDR3 nucleotides are TGTGCCAGCAGCGGGACTAGCGGGTTGGTCAATGAGCAGTTCTTC. It yields the protein CASSGTSGLVNEQFF.

In this sample, this clonotype turned up many times. The chain carries TRBV6-2 or TRBV6-3 and TRBJ1-5, with 9 nucleotides matching TRBD1. V lost 0 bases, J lost 4 bases, and 10 bases stayed unmatched. Per the germline V gene, CDR1 is MNHEY and CDR2 is SVGEGT. The CDR3 length is 18 residues. CDR3 bases: TGTGCCAGCAGTTACTCGGGGACCGGGACAGGGATAAATCAGCCCCAGCATTTT. Residues: CASSYSGTGTGINQPQHF.

This clonotype was seen a few times. The chain employs TRBV12-5 and TRBJ2-7, with D perhaps matching TRBD2 (6 bases). The CDR3 length is 18 residues. Germline V gene data show CDR1 as LGHNT and CDR2 as FRNRAP. Trimming removed 7 bases from V and 2 bases from J, with 27 bases in between. CDR3 DNA: TGTGCTAGTGCCCCTTTGGGGCCCAGGCGGGAAGGCACCTACGAGCAGTACTTC. This codes for CASAPLGPRREGTYEQYF.

This clonotype was observed at least ten times. J is TRBJ1-2 and V is TRBV29-1; possibly TRBD1 for D (5 bases). In germline, CDR1 is SQVTM, CDR2 ANQGSEA. The CDR3 consists of 13 residues. V shed 7 bases and J shed 2 bases, with 14 bases lying between them. Here the CDR3 reads CSAQRGLNYGYTF. The CDR3 nucleotides are TGCAGCGCCCAGAGGGGTCTGAACTATGGCTACACCTTC.

This chain joins TRBV28 and TRBJ2-7; TRBD1 agrees at 9 bases. The CDR3 extends over 15 amino acids. CDR1 is MDHEN and CDR2 is SYDVKM in the germline V gene. The trim removed 3 bases at V and 2 bases at J, leaving 5 bases unmatched. The chain's CDR3 is CASSFYGQGTYEQYF. The CDR3 DNA follows: TGTGCCAGCAGTTTCTACGGACAGGGGACCTACGAGCAGTACTTC.